This entry is about one T cell receptor (beta chain). What it binds is unknown. TCRdb re-derived calls from the reads in MiXCR, one entry per CDR3 protein. The table records some 900,000 distinct CDR3 sequences, approximately 32% of them present only once. The sample belongs to a study of T cell repertoires in cytomegalovirus infection. There are 16 residues in the CDR3. The germline gives CDR1 DFQATT, CDR2 SNEGSKA (reference sequence). V lost 2 bases to trimming and J lost 3 bases; unmatched junction nucleotides: 12. The material sequenced was cultured CD8+ T cells from PBMCs, taken from culture after CMV antigen stimulation. The V gene is TRBV20-1, the J gene TRBJ1-2; TRBD1 agrees at 7 bases. This clonotype originated in a human donor in good health (CMV status not recorded). Some clones in this sample may be carry-over from other donors' samples. CDR3 DNA: TGCAGTGCTAGAATTTTCGATACAGGGGTTCACTATGGCTACACCTTC. Translated, it gives CSARIFDTGVHYGYTF.